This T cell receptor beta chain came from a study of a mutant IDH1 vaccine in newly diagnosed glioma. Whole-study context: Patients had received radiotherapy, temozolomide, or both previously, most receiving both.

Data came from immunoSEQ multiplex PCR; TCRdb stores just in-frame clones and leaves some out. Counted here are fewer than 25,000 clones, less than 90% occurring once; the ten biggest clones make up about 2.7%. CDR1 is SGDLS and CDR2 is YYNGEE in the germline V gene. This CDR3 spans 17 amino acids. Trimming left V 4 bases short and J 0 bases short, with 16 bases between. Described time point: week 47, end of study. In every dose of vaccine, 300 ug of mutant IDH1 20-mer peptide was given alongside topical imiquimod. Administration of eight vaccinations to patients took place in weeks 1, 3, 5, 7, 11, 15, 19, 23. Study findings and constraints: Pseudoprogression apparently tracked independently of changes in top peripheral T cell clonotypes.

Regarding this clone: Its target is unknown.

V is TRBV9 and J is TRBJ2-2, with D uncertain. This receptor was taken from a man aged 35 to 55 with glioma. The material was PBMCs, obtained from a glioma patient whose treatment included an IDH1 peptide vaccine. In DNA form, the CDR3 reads TGTGCCAGCAGCTTAACCATGGCCGCCCCGAACACCGGGGAGCTGTTTTTT. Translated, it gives CASSLTMAAPNTGELFF.